This section outlines one T cell receptor (beta chain) sequence together with its context. What this receptor recognizes is not known. No base-level quality is on record; no much larger clone is a single base apart. Library creation used multiplex PCR. The run used an Illumina HiSeq 4000. CDR3 regions were amplified by Arm-PCR with iRepertoire HTBI primers to construct TCR beta libraries. Before sequencing, the PCR products went through gel purification. On the study's bioinformatics: Gene usage analysis of CDR3 amino acid clonotypes used the 62 TRBV and about 13 TRBJ segments found across samples. COPE and FqMerger were used to merge filtered high-quality paired reads into contigs. BLAST was used to align contigs to IMGT TRBV, TRBD and TRBJ reference genes, and CDR3 was defined according to IMGT. Highly expanded clones were defined as clonotypes with a frequency above 0.1%. Shannon entropy was used to measure repertoire diversity, and the Gini coefficient was used to measure V-J evenness. A clonotype was considered public if more than one individual shared it. The raw public data were reprocessed by TCRdb itself: fastp quality trimming at Q25, MiXCR clonotype calling, in-frame beta chains only. CDR3 protein duplicates are merged, each entry listing the most common genes and DNA. TCRdb assigned the V and J calls; the authors' analysis was not used. The sample table contains 400,000 to 600,000 distinct CDR3 sequences; only one count was recorded for 20% to 25% of them. 6.5% to 9% of the sample is taken by the ten largest.

From the cysteine through the phenylalanine, the CDR3 covers 14 amino acids. The retained sequence is limited to the CDR3, 42 bases, with the frame set at the first base. Trimming removed 6 bases from V and 10 bases from J, leaving 21 bases between the germline ends. This specimen belongs to a study of regulatory T cells in long-lasting Graves disease (dated by TCRdb to the early 2020s). For context, the study as a whole: Persistent Graves' disease was defined as antithyroid drug treatment for over 5 years with persistently positive TSH receptor autoantibodies. Persistent Graves' disease patients were compared with newly diagnosed Graves' disease patients by peripheral blood TCR sequencing and RNA sequencing. The study was conducted in China and was registered as a clinical trial. A total of roughly 35 samples underwent TCR sequencing: around 13 from persistent and around 20 from newly diagnosed Graves' disease patients. Persistent Graves' disease patients in the clinical cohort had taken antithyroid drugs for approximately 9.5 years on average. What the study reported, not specific to this receptor: The authors noted that the small sample size was a limitation that may lower accuracy. TRBV28, TRBJ1-2 and TRBJ2-5 were preferentially used in persistent disease, while TRBV20-1 and TRBJ2-1 were favored in newly diagnosed disease. Only the TCR beta chain was sequenced and analyzed. A larger number of public clonotypes was shared among persistent patients (about 2,700) than among newly diagnosed patients (more than 850). Only peripheral blood was studied, because thyroid tissue, the primary lesion, was inaccessible. Compared with newly diagnosed patients, patients with persistent Graves' disease had lower TCR Shannon entropy and fewer highly expanded clones, which suggests clonal expansion.

Reading the label with the study, this specimen's time point is: persistent/refractory GD, antithyroid drugs over 5 years with positive TRAb. For both TCR sequencing and RNA sequencing, RNA was extracted from PBMCs in TRIzol. Graves' disease was diagnosed according to American Thyroid Association guidelines. Recruitment of patients was carried out at an endocrinology department in Xi'an, China. From each patient, approximately 9.9 milliliters of peripheral blood was collected into an EDTA anticoagulant tube. PBMCs were isolated by Ficoll Paque Plus density gradient separation without further T cell sorting. An Agilent 2100 Bioanalyzer and agarose gel were used to check RNA quality, while a NanoDrop 2000 measured RNA concentration.

The sequence was collected from a female donor with Graves disease. The sample consisted of peripheral blood mononuclear cells (PBMCs), taken when the disease was refractory, from a patient treated with antithyroid drugs. The V and J segments used are TRBV12-3 or TRBV12-4 and TRBJ1-2; a tentative D match to TRBD1 spans 5 bases. The sequenced DNA: TGTGCCAGCAGGGTGGGGGGGACCCTTATAGACTACACCTTC. It encodes CASRVGGTLIDYTF.